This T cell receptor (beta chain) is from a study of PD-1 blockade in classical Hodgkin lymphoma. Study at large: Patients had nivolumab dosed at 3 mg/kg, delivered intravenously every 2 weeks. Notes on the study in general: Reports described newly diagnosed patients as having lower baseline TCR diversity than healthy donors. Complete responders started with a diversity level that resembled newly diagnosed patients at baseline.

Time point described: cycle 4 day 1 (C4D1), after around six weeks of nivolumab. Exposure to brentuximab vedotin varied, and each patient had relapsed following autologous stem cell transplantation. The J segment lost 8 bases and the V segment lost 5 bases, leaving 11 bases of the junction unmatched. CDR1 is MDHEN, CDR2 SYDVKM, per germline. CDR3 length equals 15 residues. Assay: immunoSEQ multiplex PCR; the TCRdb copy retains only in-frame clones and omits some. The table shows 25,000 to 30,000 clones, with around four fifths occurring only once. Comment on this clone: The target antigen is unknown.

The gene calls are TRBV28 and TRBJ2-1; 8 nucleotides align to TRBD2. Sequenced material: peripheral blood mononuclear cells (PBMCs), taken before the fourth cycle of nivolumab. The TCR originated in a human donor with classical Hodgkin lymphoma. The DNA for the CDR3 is TGTGCCAGCAGTCCATGGAGCGGGAGCGTCTATGAGCAGTTCTTC. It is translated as CASSPWSGSVYEQFF.